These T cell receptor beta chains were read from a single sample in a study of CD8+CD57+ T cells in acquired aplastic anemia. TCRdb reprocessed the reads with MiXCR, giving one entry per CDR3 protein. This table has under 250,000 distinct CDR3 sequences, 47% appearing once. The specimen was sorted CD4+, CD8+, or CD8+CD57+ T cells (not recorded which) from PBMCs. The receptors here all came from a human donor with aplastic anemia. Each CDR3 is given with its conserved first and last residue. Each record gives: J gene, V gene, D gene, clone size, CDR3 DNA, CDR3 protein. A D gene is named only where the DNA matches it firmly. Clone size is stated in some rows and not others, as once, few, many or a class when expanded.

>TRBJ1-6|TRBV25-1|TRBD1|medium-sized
TGTGCCAGCACCCTAGGGGGACAGCGAAATTCACCCCTCCACTTT
CASTLGGQRNSPLHF
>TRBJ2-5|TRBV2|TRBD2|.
TGTGCCAGCACGGGGGGGGCAGGGGAGACCCAGTACTTC
CASTGGAGETQYF
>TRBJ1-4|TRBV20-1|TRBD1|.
TGCAGTGCAAAGGACAGGGGGCTGCAAAAACTGTTTTTT
CSAKDRGLQKLFF
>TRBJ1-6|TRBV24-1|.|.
TGTGCCACCAGTGAGTCCAACAGAGGCCTCCACTTT
CATSESNRGLHF
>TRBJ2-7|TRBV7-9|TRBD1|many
TGTGCCAGCAGCTTCCGGGACAGGGGGTACGAGCAGTACTTC
CASSFRDRGYEQYF
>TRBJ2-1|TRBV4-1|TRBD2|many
TGCGCCACTGGGGCTAGCGGAAACAATGAGCAGTTCTTC
CATGASGNNEQFF
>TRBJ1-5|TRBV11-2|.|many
TGTGCCAGCAGCTTGGAGGCAGGGGGCAATCAGCCCCAGCATTTT
CASSLEAGGNQPQHF
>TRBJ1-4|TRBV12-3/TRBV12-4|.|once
TGTGCCTGCAGTTTAGGACCCAATGAAAAACTGTTTTTT
CACSLGPNEKLFF
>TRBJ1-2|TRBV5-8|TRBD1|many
TGTGCCAGCAGATACGGGACAGAACTCTATGGCTACACCTTC
CASRYGTELYGYTF
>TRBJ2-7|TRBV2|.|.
TGTGCCAGCAGTCCCCAGGGATCCGAGCAGTACTTC
CASSPQGSEQYF
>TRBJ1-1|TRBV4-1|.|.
TGCGCCAGCAGCCAAGATAGTCGGGATATGTATGGAACTGAAGCTTTCTTT
CASSQDSRDMYGTEAFF
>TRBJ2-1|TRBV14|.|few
TGTGCCAGCAGCCCGAAGGGCGGAGAGTCCTACAATGAGCAGTTCTTC
CASSPKGGESYNEQFF
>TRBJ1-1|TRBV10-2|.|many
TGCGCCAGCAGTGAGTCAGTGAACACTGAAGCTTTCTTT
CASSESVNTEAFF
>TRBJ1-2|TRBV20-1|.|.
TGCAGCTGCGCGGGGACCAACTTGGATGGCTACACCTTC
CSCAGTNLDGYTF
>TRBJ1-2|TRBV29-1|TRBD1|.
TGCAGCGTAGACAGGGGGGCAGGGGGCTACACCTTC
CSVDRGAGGYTF
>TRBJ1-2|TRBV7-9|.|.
TGTGCCAGCAGCTTGGGCGAATCCAACTATGGCTACACCTTC
CASSLGESNYGYTF
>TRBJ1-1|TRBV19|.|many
TGTGCCAGTAGCAACATCCTAACTGAAGCTTTCTTT
CASSNILTEAFF
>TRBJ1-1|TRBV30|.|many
TGTGCCTGGAGTACGTACAAGGGGGAGATCGAAGCTTTCTTT
CAWSTYKGEIEAFF
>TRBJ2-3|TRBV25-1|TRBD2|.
TGTGCCAGCAGTGTGACTAGCGGGGGGAGCACAGATACGCAGTATTTT
CASSVTSGGSTDTQYF
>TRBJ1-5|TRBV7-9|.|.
TGTGCCAGCAGCTTCGGAGTGGGGGATCAGCCCCAGCATTTT
CASSFGVGDQPQHF
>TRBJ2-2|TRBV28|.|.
TGTGCCAGCTTGGAAGGGGAGGAAAGCACCGGGGAGCTGTTTTTT
CASLEGEESTGELFF
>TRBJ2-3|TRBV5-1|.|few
TGCGCCAGCAGCTCCCGGGACTCCAACACAGATACGCAGTATTTT
CASSSRDSNTDTQYF
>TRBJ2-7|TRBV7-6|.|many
TGTGCCAGCAGCTTAACGAAAACCTACGAGCAGTACTTC
CASSLTKTYEQYF
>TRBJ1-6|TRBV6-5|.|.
TGTGCCAGCAGTTCGGACGGGTATAATTCACCCCCCCACTTT
CASSSDGYNSPPHF
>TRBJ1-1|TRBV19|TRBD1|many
TGTGCCAGTAGTATTGACAGGGGGCTTACTGAAGCTTTCTTT
CASSIDRGLTEAFF
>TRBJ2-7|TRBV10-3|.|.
TGTGCCATCAGTGAGACTGTCTCCTACGAGCAGTACTTC
CAISETVSYEQYF